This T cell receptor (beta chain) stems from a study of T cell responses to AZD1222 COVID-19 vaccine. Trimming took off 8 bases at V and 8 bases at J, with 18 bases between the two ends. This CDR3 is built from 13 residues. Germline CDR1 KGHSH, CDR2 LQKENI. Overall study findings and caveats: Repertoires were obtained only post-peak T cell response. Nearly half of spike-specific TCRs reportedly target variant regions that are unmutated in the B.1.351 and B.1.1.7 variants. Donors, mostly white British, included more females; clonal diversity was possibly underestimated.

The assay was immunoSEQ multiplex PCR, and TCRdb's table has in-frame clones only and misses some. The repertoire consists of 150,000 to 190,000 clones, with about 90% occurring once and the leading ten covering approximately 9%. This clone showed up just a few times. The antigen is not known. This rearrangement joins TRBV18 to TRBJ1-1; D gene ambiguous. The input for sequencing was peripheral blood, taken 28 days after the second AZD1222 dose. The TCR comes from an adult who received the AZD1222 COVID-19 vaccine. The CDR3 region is CASRLNSLVEAFF. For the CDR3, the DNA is TGTGCCAGCCGTCTAAACTCGCTCGTAGAAGCTTTCTTT.